The 32 T cell receptor beta chains presented below share a single source sample, sequenced in a study of response to subunit inactivated influenza vaccine. TCRdb recomputed calls from the RT-PCR reads with MiXCR, one row per CDR3 protein. The sample lists about 540,000 distinct CDR3 sequences, around 25% seen once, with 2.5% to 3.5% in the top ten. A further study also used this sample, focusing on T cells expressing NK-cell markers. That work states: Synthesis of TCR beta cDNA relied on 5'RACE template switching carrying UMIs.

Material: CD4+ T cells sorted from PBMCs, obtained approximately 12 days after vaccination. The receptors were gathered from a man aged 50 to 60 who received an inactivated influenza vaccine.

This rearrangement joins TRBV6-1 to TRBJ1-5; unclear D gene. Germline CDR1 is MNHNS and CDR2 is SASEGT. This CDR3 comprises 15 residues. Deletions cut 8 bases from V and 1 base from J, with 15 bases between. CDR3: CASVDILGSNQPQHF. CDR3 DNA: TGTGCCAGCGTCGACATCCTAGGCAGCAATCAGCCCCAGCATTTT.

The rearrangement uses TRBV20-1 and TRBJ1-4; D not certain. This CDR3 is built from 14 residues. Germline-derived CDR1 and CDR2 are DFQATT and SNEGSKA (reference sequence). With 4 bases removed from V and 2 bases from J, the gap between germline ends came to 11 bases. The CDR3 is CSAKPGSTNEKLFF. CDR3 nucleotides: TGCAGTGCTAAACCGGGGTCTACTAATGAAAAACTGTTTTTT.

This clonotype was seen only a few times. The chain has TRBV20-1 and TRBJ2-2, with 7 positions matching TRBD1. This CDR3 spans 14 amino acids. Germline loops: CDR1 DFQATT, CDR2 SNEGSKA (reference sequence). Trimming took 6 bases from V and 4 from J; bases not matched to a gene: 8. The CDR3 sequence is CSARDSFFTGELFF. CDR3 sequence (DNA): TGCAGTGCAAGGGACAGCTTCTTCACCGGGGAGCTGTTTTTT.

This clonotype was found many times. This chain joins TRBV12-3 or TRBV12-4 and TRBJ2-7; perhaps TRBD2 as D (6 bases). V was trimmed by 3 bases and J by 6 bases, leaving 15 bases between them. This CDR3 is 14 amino acids long. The CDR3 reads CASSFELAKSEQYF. DNA of the CDR3: TGTGCCAGCAGTTTCGAACTAGCTAAGTCCGAGCAGTACTTC.

This clonotype was observed a handful of times. This chain connects TRBV5-1 to TRBJ2-4; 10 bases map to TRBD2. The V gene end was trimmed by 4 bases and the J gene end by 2 bases; junction bases not matched to a gene: 9. The CDR3 loop spans 17 amino acids. Germline CDR1 and CDR2: SGHRS and YFSETQ. CDR3 DNA: TGCGCCAGCAGCAGCGGGGGGGCTCAGGGAACCAAAAACATTCAGTACTTC. Residues: CASSSGGAQGTKNIQYF.

This clonotype was counted between two and nine times. This chain joins TRBV30 and TRBJ1-4; D is perhaps TRBD1 (5 bases). The V end lost 0 bases, the J end lost 4 bases, and 9 bases lay between the germline ends. Germline V gene sequence: CDR1 GTSNPN, CDR2 SVGIG (reference sequence). The CDR3 contains 14 residues. The CDR3 sequence: CAWSVGRVNEKLFF. The DNA of the CDR3 is TGTGCCTGGAGTGTCGGCAGGGTTAATGAAAAACTGTTTTTT.

The chain has TRBV6-1 and TRBJ2-6, with D perhaps matching TRBD1 (6 bases). V shed 6 bases and J shed 0 bases, with 18 bases lying between them. The length of the CDR3 is 18 residues. Germline loops: CDR1 MNHNS, CDR2 SASEGT. CDR3 in DNA: TGTGCCAGCAGCGGGGTCACAGGGAGCGGCTCTGGGGCCAACGTCCTGACTTTC. Translation: CASSGVTGSGSGANVLTF.

This clonotype was counted at least ten times. The chain carries TRBV5-1 and TRBJ2-7; 7 positions match TRBD2. This CDR3 is 16 amino acids long. Looked up from germline, CDR1 is SGHRS and CDR2 is YFSETQ. V was pared by 1 base and J by 0 bases, with 7 bases of the junction left unmatched. The CDR3 reads CASSLRSGAVSYEQYF. The CDR3 region has the DNA TGCGCCAGCAGCTTGAGAAGCGGGGCCGTCTCCTACGAGCAGTACTTC.

This clonotype was picked up a small number of times. The rearrangement uses TRBV6-5 and TRBJ2-7, with 9 bases matching TRBD2. The trim removed 2 bases at V and 0 bases at J, leaving 2 bases unmatched. Germline loops: CDR1 MNHEY, CDR2 SVGAGI. The length of the CDR3 is 15 residues. The CDR3 DNA is TGTGCCAGCAGTTACCTAGCGGGGACCTCCTACGAGCAGTACTTC. As protein: CASSYLAGTSYEQYF.

This clonotype was counted only a few times. The chain combines TRBV7-9 with TRBJ2-7; D may match TRBD1 or TRBD2 (5 bases each). From germline, CDR1 is SEHNR and CDR2 FQNEAQ (reference sequence). The CDR3 has 16 amino acids. Trimming cost V 5 bases and J 0 bases, with 17 bases left between them. The CDR3 loop is CASSVYRDQPSYEQYF. In nucleotides, the CDR3 is TGTGCCAGCAGCGTCTACCGGGACCAACCCTCCTACGAGCAGTACTTC.

The V and J genes are TRBV4-3 and TRBJ1-6; no clear D gene. Trimming took 5 bases from V and 1 from J, leaving 6 bases between them. Germline-derived CDR1 and CDR2 are LGHNA and YSLEER. The CDR3 extends over 14 amino acids. CDR3 nucleotide sequence: TGCGCCAGCAGCTCCCGATCCTATAATTCACCCCTCCACTTT. Its protein product is CASSSRSYNSPLHF.

The chain carries TRBV7-6 and TRBJ1-1; D gene uncertain. V lost 1 base to trimming and J lost 3 bases, with 9 bases between them. CDR3 size: 14 residues. Germline CDR1 and CDR2: SGHVS and FNYEAQ. As DNA, the CDR3 is TGTGCCAGCAGCTTAGGAGGAGGGTACACTGAAGCTTTCTTT. This translates into CASSLGGGYTEAFF.

This clonotype was seen repeatedly, ten times or more. The chain recombines TRBV6-2 or TRBV6-3 with TRBJ2-3; D not certain. The CDR3 runs 13 residues. V shed 6 bases and J shed 3 bases, with 10 bases lying between them. From germline, CDR1 is MNHEY and CDR2 SVGEGT. The CDR3 region has the DNA TGTGCCAGCAGCTCTCTCGCTACAGATACGCAGTATTTT. Residues: CASSSLATDTQYF.

The V gene is TRBV25-1, the J gene TRBJ2-5, with D unclear. The CDR3 is 13 residues long. Per germline, CDR1 MGHDK and CDR2 SYGVNS. V was clipped by 2 bases and J by 8 bases, with 12 bases between them. The chain's CDR3 is CASSEPSFGTQYF. The CDR3 DNA is TGTGCCAGCAGTGAACCTTCATTCGGTACCCAGTACTTC.

This clonotype was seen only a few times. This chain uses TRBV11-2 with TRBJ2-1, with 8 bases aligning to TRBD2. J gave up 9 bases and V 5 bases, and 9 bases lay outside the gene matches. The germline gives CDR1 SGHAT, CDR2 FQNNGV. This CDR3 comprises 14 residues. CDR3 residues: CASSVSGAGTEQFF. CDR3 nucleotides: TGTGCCAGCAGCGTTAGCGGGGCGGGGACTGAGCAGTTCTTC.

The V and J genes are TRBV7-2 and TRBJ2-1, with D possibly being TRBD2 (6 bases). The CDR3 has 14 residues. The ends were cut back, 3 bases at V and 6 bases at J, with 12 bases in the middle. Germline lookup yields CDR1 SGHTA and CDR2 FQGNSA. CDR3 region: CASSFSTSSNEQFF. The CDR3 nucleotides read TGTGCCAGCAGCTTTAGCACTAGCAGCAATGAGCAGTTCTTC. Based on the CDR3 plus reference TRBV7-2 and TRBJ2-1, the full variable domain is GAGVSQSPSNKVTEKGKDVELRCDPISGHTALYWYRQSLGQGLEFLIYFQGNSAPDKSGLPSDRFSAERTGGSVSTLTIQRTQQEDSAVYLCASSFSTSSNEQFFGPGTRLTVL.

This clonotype has a handful of counts. The genes are TRBV5-1 and TRBJ2-5; TRBD1 matches 12 bases. From germline, CDR1 is SGHRS and CDR2 YFSETQ. This CDR3 comprises 16 residues. Trimming at V came to 2 bases and at J to 4 bases, leaving 6 bases not matched to a gene. The CDR3 is CASSFQGQGAGETQYF. The CDR3 region has the DNA TGCGCCAGCAGCTTCCAGGGACAGGGGGCGGGAGAGACCCAGTACTTC.

This clonotype was picked up a small number of times. For the CDR3, the DNA is TGTGCCAGCAGTTTTACAGGGGCCGAGCAGTACTTC. Translation gives CASSFTGAEQYF. The gene calls are TRBV12-3 or TRBV12-4 and TRBJ2-7, with TRBD1 matching over 7 bases. The CDR3 consists of 12 residues. V shed 3 bases, J shed 6 bases, and the junction held 2 bases outside the gene matches.

The V gene is TRBV29-1, the J gene TRBJ1-2; D call uncertain. V was shortened by 3 bases and J by 4 bases, with 12 bases between the two germline ends. The germline V gene encodes CDR1 SQVTM and CDR2 ANQGSEA. The CDR3 runs 13 residues. The CDR3 coding sequence is TGCAGCGTTGATTCCCCAGGTCCCTATGGCTACACCTTC. Amino acids: CSVDSPGPYGYTF.

Written as DNA, the CDR3 is TGTGCCAGCAGCGTAGGTGTTGGGACAGGGGGGAACACTGAAGCTTTCTTT. Translation gives CASSVGVGTGGNTEAFF. The chain carries TRBV9 and TRBJ1-1; 11 bases map to TRBD1. Germline lookup yields CDR1 SGDLS and CDR2 YYNGEE. This CDR3 region has 17 residues. V trimming: 0 bases; J trimming: 1 base; junction bases outside the gene matches: 5.

The rearrangement links TRBV11-2 to TRBJ2-5; TRBD2 is a possible D gene (6 bases). V lost 1 base and J 3 bases, leaving 18 bases between the germline ends. The CDR3 contains 17 residues. CDR1 and CDR2 (germline): SGHAT, FQNNGV. CDR3 DNA: TGTGCCAGCAGCTTAGCTGCGGGACGGTATGGGGAAGAGACCCAGTACTTC. This encodes CASSLAAGRYGEETQYF.

This clonotype has more than one count but fewer than ten. The chain employs TRBV29-1 and TRBJ2-7; D remains ambiguous. Germline V gene lookup returns CDR1 SQVTM and CDR2 ANQGSEA. The CDR3 has 13 residues. Deletions cut 5 bases from V and 0 bases from J, with 11 bases between. The DNA of the CDR3 is TGCAGCGTTTCCGGACGCCTCTCCTACGAGCAGTACTTC. It is translated as CSVSGRLSYEQYF.

The chain links TRBV20-1 to TRBJ2-1; D unclear. In germline, CDR1 is DFQATT, CDR2 SNEGSKA (reference sequence). The CDR3 loop spans 14 amino acids. V lost 4 bases and J 4 bases, leaving 14 bases between the germline ends. Here the CDR3 reads CSANLGIRYNEQFF. Written as DNA, the CDR3 is TGCAGTGCTAACTTGGGGATCAGGTACAATGAGCAGTTCTTC.

V is TRBV7-2 and J is TRBJ2-1; 10 bases align to TRBD2. V lost 5 bases and J lost 5; bases outside the gene matches: 9. This CDR3 is built from 16 residues. The germline V gene has CDR1 SGHTA and CDR2 FQGNSA. The CDR3: CASSLGLAWVHNEQFF. In DNA, the CDR3 is TGTGCCAGCAGCCTGGGACTAGCGTGGGTACACAATGAGCAGTTCTTC.

This chain connects TRBV20-1 to TRBJ2-3; 12 bases match TRBD2. This CDR3 has 18 residues. Germline lookup yields CDR1 DFQATT and CDR2 SNEGSKA (reference sequence). Trimming removed 0 bases from V and 4 bases from J; junction bases left unmatched: 11. CDR3 region: CSARDLAGGPSGADTQYF. CDR3 in DNA: TGCAGTGCTAGAGATCTAGCGGGAGGGCCTTCTGGGGCAGATACGCAGTATTTT.

This clonotype was seen a few times. J is TRBJ1-1 and V is TRBV20-1, with D possibly matching TRBD1 (5 bases). V lost 3 bases and J 1 base, leaving 9 bases between the germline ends. Germline V gene data show CDR1 as DFQATT and CDR2 as SNEGSKA (reference sequence). This CDR3 is 13 amino acids long. The CDR3 sequence: CSARVTGNTEAFF. The CDR3 region has the DNA TGCAGTGCTAGGGTAACAGGGAACACTGAAGCTTTCTTT.

In this sample, this clonotype turned up a few times. The V and J genes are TRBV5-1 and TRBJ2-7, with D unresolved. The CDR3 has 13 residues. Trimming cost V 6 bases and J 0 bases, with 10 bases left between them. Looked up from germline, CDR1 is SGHRS and CDR2 is YFSETQ. DNA of the CDR3: TGCGCCAGCATGTCACTGAGCTCCTACGAGCAGTACTTC. It yields the protein CASMSLSSYEQYF.

The chain joins TRBV12-3 or TRBV12-4 to TRBJ2-5, with D maybe TRBD2 (6 bases). The CDR3 has 14 residues. V was cut by 2 bases and J by 5 bases, with 12 bases left in between. CDR3 in DNA: TGTGCCAGCAGTTTAACATCCGCGGGGGAGACCCAGTACTTC. Amino acids: CASSLTSAGETQYF.

This clonotype was detected only a few times. The chain is built from TRBV24-1 and TRBJ1-1; D is uncertain. Deletions cut 7 bases from V and 6 bases from J, with 14 bases between. CDR1 KGHDR and CDR2 SFDVKD come from the germline V gene. The CDR3 consists of 13 residues. This CDR3 reads CATRSTARPEAFF. The DNA of the CDR3 is TGTGCCACCAGAAGTACAGCACGACCTGAAGCTTTCTTT.

This clonotype was counted only a few times. The chain carries TRBV28 and TRBJ2-3; 11 nucleotides match TRBD1. Per germline, CDR1 MDHEN and CDR2 SYDVKM. The CDR3 spans 15 residues. With 5 bases clipped from V and 3 bases from J, the junction kept 4 bases outside the gene matches. The CDR3 here is CASSGTGGRTDTQYF. The CDR3 DNA is TGTGCCAGCAGTGGGACAGGGGGAAGAACAGATACGCAGTATTTT.

This clonotype has more than one count but fewer than ten. This chain connects TRBV29-1 to TRBJ1-4, with D uncertain. CDR3 length: 12 amino acids. Trimming removed 5 bases from V and 4 bases from J, with 8 bases in between. The germline CDR1 and CDR2 sequences are SQVTM and ANQGSEA. CDR3 sequence (DNA): TGCAGCGTTCGGCAGGTTAATGAAAAACTGTTTTTT. It specifies CSVRQVNEKLFF. The full variable domain, its missing parts supplied by reference TRBV29-1 and TRBJ1-4, is SAVISQKPSRDICQRGTSLTIQCQVDSQVTMMFWYRQQPGQSLTLIATANQGSEATYESGFVIDKFPISRPNLTFSTLTVSNMSPEDSSIYLCSVRQVNEKLFFGSGTQLSVL.

The chain has TRBV3-1 and TRBJ1-4; 9 bases align to TRBD1. Trimming took 4 bases from V and 8 from J; bases not matched to a gene: 5. Germline assignment: CDR1 LGHDT and CDR2 YNNKEL (reference sequence). The CDR3 sequence is 14 residues long. Here the CDR3 reads CASSRGQGWEKLFF. The CDR3 nucleotides are TGTGCCAGCAGCCGGGGACAGGGCTGGGAAAAACTGTTTTTT.